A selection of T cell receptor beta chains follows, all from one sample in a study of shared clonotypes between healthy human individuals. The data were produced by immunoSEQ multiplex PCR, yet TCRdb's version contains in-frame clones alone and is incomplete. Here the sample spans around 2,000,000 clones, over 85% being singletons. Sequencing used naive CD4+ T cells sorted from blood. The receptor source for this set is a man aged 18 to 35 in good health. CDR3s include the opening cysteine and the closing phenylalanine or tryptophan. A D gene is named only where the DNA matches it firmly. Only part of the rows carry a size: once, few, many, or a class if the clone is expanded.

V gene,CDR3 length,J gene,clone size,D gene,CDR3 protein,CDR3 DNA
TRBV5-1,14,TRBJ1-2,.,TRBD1,CASSFDRADYGYTF,TGCGCCAGCAGCTTTGACAGGGCGGACTATGGCTACACCTTC
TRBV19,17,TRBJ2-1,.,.,CASTPPKGGGTYNEQFF,TGTGCCAGTACCCCCCCTAAAGGGGGTGGAACCTACAATGAGCAGTTCTTC
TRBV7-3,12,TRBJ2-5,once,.,CASSEGFATQYF,TGTGCCAGCAGCGAGGGGTTCGCGACCCAGTACTTC
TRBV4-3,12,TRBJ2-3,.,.,CASRNQLGTQYF,TGCGCCAGCCGGAACCAATTAGGTACGCAGTATTTT
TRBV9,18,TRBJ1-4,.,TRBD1,CASSVPGQGRVMKDLQRF,TGTGCCAGCAGCGTACCGGGACAGGGGCGCGTAATGAAGGATTTGCAGAGGTTT
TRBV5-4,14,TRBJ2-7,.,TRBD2,CASSFTSGTGEQYF,TGTGCCAGCAGCTTTACTAGCGGGACCGGGGAGCAGTACTTC
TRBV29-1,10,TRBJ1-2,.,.,CSVGGEGYTF,TGCAGCGTTGGGGGAGAAGGTTACACCTTC
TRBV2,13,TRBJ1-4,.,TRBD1,CASSTGANEKLFF,TGTGCCAGCAGTACAGGGGCTAATGAAAAACTGTTTTTT
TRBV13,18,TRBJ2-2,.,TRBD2,CASSGLAGGSMGTGELFF,TGTGCCAGCAGCGGACTAGCGGGGGGTAGTATGGGCACCGGGGAGCTGTTTTTT
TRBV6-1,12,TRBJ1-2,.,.,CASSDRHYGYTF,TGTGCCAGCAGTGACAGACACTATGGCTACACCTTC
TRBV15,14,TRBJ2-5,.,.,CATSRDRFAETQYF,TGTGCCACCAGCAGAGATCGGTTCGCAGAGACCCAGTACTTC
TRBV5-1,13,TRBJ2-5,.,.,CASSSGTEETQYF,TGCGCCAGCAGCTCAGGGACCGAGGAGACCCAGTACTTC
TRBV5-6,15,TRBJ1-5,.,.,CASSLASLGGGPQHF,TGTGCCAGCAGCTTGGCCTCGCTCGGAGGGGGTCCCCAGCATTTT
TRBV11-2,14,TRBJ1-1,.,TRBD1,CASRAGQQNTEAFF,TGTGCCAGCAGGGCGGGACAGCAGAACACTGAAGCTTTCTTT
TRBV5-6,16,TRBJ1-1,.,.,CASSFFETGRATEAFF,TGTGCCAGCAGCTTTTTTGAGACAGGAAGGGCGACTGAAGCTTTCTTT
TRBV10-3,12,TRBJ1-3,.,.,CAISEPGNTIYF,TGTGCCATCAGTGAGCCAGGAAACACCATATATTTT
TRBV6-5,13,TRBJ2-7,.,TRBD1,CASSPRQGYEQYF,TGTGCCAGCAGTCCTCGACAGGGCTACGAGCAGTACTTC
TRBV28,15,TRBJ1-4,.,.,CASRGHGAANEKLFF,TGTGCCAGCAGGGGTCACGGGGCGGCTAATGAAAAACTGTTTTTT
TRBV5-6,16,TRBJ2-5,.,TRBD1,CASSSSGTGDLETQYF,TGTGCCAGCAGCTCGTCCGGGACAGGGGATCTAGAGACCCAGTACTTC
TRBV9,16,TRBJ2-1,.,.,CASSGGRPPSYNEQFF,TGTGCCAGCAGCGGGGGAAGGCCCCCCTCCTACAATGAGCAGTTCTTC
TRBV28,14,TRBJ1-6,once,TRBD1,CASSPRQGGSPLHF,TGTGCCAGCAGTCCCAGACAGGGAGGGTCACCCCTCCACTTT
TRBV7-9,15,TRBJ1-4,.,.,CASSLALGIHEKLFF,TGTGCCAGCAGCTTAGCGTTAGGGATTCACGAAAAACTGTTTTTT
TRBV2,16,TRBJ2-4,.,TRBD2,CASSREGGLSKNIQYF,TGTGCCAGCTCAAGGGAGGGTGGGTTATCCAAAAACATTCAGTACTTC
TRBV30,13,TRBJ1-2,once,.,CATFAVANYGYTF,TGTGCCACCTTTGCGGTAGCTAACTATGGCTACACCTTC
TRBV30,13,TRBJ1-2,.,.,CAWSVRTNYGYTF,TGTGCCTGGAGTGTACGTACTAACTATGGCTACACCTTC
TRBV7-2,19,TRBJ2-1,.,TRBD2,CASSLIRLTSGSGVGEQFF,TGTGCCAGCAGCCTTATAAGACTGACTAGCGGGAGTGGTGTGGGTGAGCAGTTCTTC
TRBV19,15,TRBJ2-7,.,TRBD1,CASSDGTGRTYEQYF,TGTGCCAGTAGTGACGGGACAGGGAGGACCTACGAGCAGTACTTC
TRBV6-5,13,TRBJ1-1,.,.,CASSWGVNTEAFF,TGTGCCAGCAGTTGGGGGGTAAACACTGAAGCTTTCTTT
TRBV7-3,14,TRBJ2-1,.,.,CASSLTRAVSEQFF,TGTGCCAGCAGCTTAACGCGGGCCGTCAGTGAGCAGTTCTTC
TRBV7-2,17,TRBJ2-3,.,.,CASSSIGRGPSPDTQYF,TGTGCCAGCAGCTCCATTGGACGGGGGCCGTCCCCGGATACGCAGTATTTT
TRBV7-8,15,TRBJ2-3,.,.,CASSPRGGRTDTQYF,TGTGCCAGCAGCCCCCGAGGGGGACGCACAGATACGCAGTATTTT
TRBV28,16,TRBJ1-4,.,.,CASSLTGLATNEKLFF,TGTGCCAGCAGTCTTACAGGGTTGGCAACTAATGAAAAACTGTTTTTT
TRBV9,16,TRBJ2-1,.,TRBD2,CASSVGGTSGGNEQFF,TGTGCCAGCAGCGTAGGCGGGACTAGCGGGGGCAATGAGCAGTTCTTC
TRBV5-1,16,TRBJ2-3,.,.,CASSLTPVLNTDTQYF,TGCGCCAGCAGCCTTACCCCTGTGCTCAACACAGATACGCAGTATTTT
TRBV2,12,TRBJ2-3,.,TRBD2,CASGGTTYTQYF,TGTGCCAGCGGGGGGACTACGTATACGCAGTATTTT
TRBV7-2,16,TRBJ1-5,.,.,CASSFDPQARSQPQHF,TGTGCCAGCAGCTTTGACCCCCAAGCTAGGTCACAGCCCCAGCATTTT
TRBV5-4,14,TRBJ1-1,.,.,CASSFGAGDTEAFF,TGTGCCAGCAGCTTTGGGGCTGGGGACACTGAAGCTTTCTTT
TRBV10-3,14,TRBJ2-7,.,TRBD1,CAISTGTGAYEQYF,TGTGCCATCAGTACCGGGACAGGCGCCTACGAGCAGTACTTC
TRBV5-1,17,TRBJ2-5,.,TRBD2,CASSFYPTSGGRETQYF,TGCGCCAGCAGCTTTTATCCGACTAGCGGGGGGCGGGAGACCCAGTACTTC
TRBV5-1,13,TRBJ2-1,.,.,CASSLGQGNEQFF,TGCGCCAGCAGCTTGGGCCAAGGGAATGAGCAGTTCTTC
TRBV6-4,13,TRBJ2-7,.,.,CASWPGHGPEQYF,TGTGCCAGCTGGCCGGGACACGGCCCGGAGCAGTACTTC
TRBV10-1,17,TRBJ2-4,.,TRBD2,CASPGTSGRWAKNIQYF,TGCGCCAGTCCCGGGACTAGCGGGAGGTGGGCCAAAAACATTCAGTACTTC
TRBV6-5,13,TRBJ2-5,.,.,CASSFPGGETQYF,TGTGCCAGCAGTTTCCCAGGAGGAGAGACCCAGTACTTC
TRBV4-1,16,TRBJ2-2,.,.,CASSQFQGMNTGELFF,TGCGCCAGCAGCCAATTTCAGGGGATGAACACCGGGGAGCTGTTTTTT
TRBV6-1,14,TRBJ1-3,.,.,CASSENGPGNTIYF,TGTGCCAGCAGTGAAAATGGCCCGGGAAACACCATATATTTT
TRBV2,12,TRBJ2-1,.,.,CASTREDNEQFF,TGTGCCAGCACCCGCGAAGACAATGAGCAGTTCTTC